This T cell receptor (beta chain) comes out of a study of cytomegalovirus exposure and HLA in healthy donors. General study findings and limits: A highly shared variant cluster was judged a likely technical artifact. According to a later analysis, donors in an Asian-associated ancestry cluster reportedly had fewer N-insertions than the 666-donor mean. In terms of immune exposure information, only CMV serostatus was available.

The PCR contained 60 Vbeta and 13 Jbeta primers. Profiled with immunoSEQ multiplex PCR; TCRdb holds only in-frame clones, not every one. The sample records about 190,000 clones, roughly four fifths being singletons. Participants comprised healthy donors of bone marrow. The germline V gene encodes CDR1 SGHRS and CDR2 YFSETQ. The CDR3 has 17 amino acids. Trimming cost V 4 bases and J 3 bases, with 22 bases left between them. This clone appeared once. Its target is unknown. This sequence joins TRBV5-1 and TRBJ1-2, with D unclear. The receptor was derived from a man aged 45-65 years in good health and CMV-seronegative. Sequencing used PBMCs. CDR3 loop: CASSTGWSGGLDYGYTF. CDR3 sequence (DNA): TGCGCCAGCAGCACCGGCTGGTCAGGAGGACTGGACTATGGCTACACCTTC.